The 22 T cell receptor beta chains in this list originate from one sample, sequenced in a study of Ad26.COV2.S vaccination and SARS-CoV-2 variants (dated by TCRdb to 2020 to 2023). To prepare the library, the immunoSEQ multiplex PCR assay was applied. What TCRdb holds here is the immuneACCESS table cut down to in-frame rearrangements. Part of the clones is not present; checked against another copy, under half of the missing clones reflect an unresolved V gene, and the others are unexplained. The sample includes a few hundred thousand clones, with around 89% observed a single time. Clones ranked in the top ten supply 3.5% to 4% of the sample. The sample's treatment or condition label, decoded: around 19 received Ad26.COV2.S at low or high dose, single or two shots; about 5 received placebo; per-sample allocation not given. For vaccine and placebo recipients, the sequenced repertoires came from samples collected on day 63 after the first injection.

Sequenced material: peripheral blood, taken in a trial of Ad26.COV2.S vaccine versus placebo. The receptors shown here come from a person between 18 and 65 years old who received the Ad26.COV2.S COVID-19 vaccine or a placebo.

A note on this clone: A read error may produce the germline difference seen at one junction end. This chain uses TRBV5-1 with TRBJ2-5; 12 nucleotides match TRBD2. The germline CDR1 and CDR2 sequences are SGHRS and YFSETQ. The CDR3 runs 16 residues. CDR3 bases: TGCGCCAGCAGCCCCTGGACTAGCGGGGCACAAGAGACCCAATACTTC. Its protein is CASSPWTSGAQETQYF.

As to this clone: Additional DNA sequences in this sample encode the identical CDR3. The V and J genes are TRBV7-2 and TRBJ2-7; D is ambiguous. Trimming took 5 bases from V and 0 from J, leaving 5 bases between them. Germline CDR1 and CDR2: SGHTA and FQGNSA. The CDR3 sequence is 12 residues long. The CDR3 loop reads CASSLGSYEQYF. The CDR3 coding sequence is TGTGCCAGCAGCCTCGGCTCCTACGAGCAGTACTTC.

The V gene is TRBV9, the J gene TRBJ2-7; TRBD1 matches at 7 bases. The CDR3 covers 14 residues. V lost 3 bases to trimming and J lost 12 bases; unmatched junction nucleotides: 15. Germline-derived CDR1 and CDR2 are SGDLS and YYNGEE. The DNA of the CDR3 is TGTGCCAGCAGCGGGGGATCCGGGACAGAGATCCGGTACTTC. Translating it yields CASSGGSGTEIRYF.

This clone has only a few counts. The chain links TRBV28 to TRBJ2-7, with D maybe TRBD2 (6 bases). CDR1 and CDR2 from the germline V gene are MDHEN and SYDVKM. V was shortened by 6 bases and J by 3 bases, with 9 bases between the two germline ends. This CDR3 region has 12 residues. The CDR3 DNA reads as TGTGCCAGCAGCACCGGGAGCTACGAGCAGTACTTC. Its protein product is CASSTGSYEQYF.

A few counts support this clone. The V call is TRBV7-8, the J call TRBJ2-3; D might be TRBD1 (6 bases). Germline-derived CDR1 and CDR2 are SGHVS and FQNEAQ. The germline V and J ends were trimmed by 1 base and 4 bases, with 15 bases remaining between them. There are 16 residues in the CDR3. CDR3 amino acids: CASSLVTGKAADTQYF. The CDR3 nucleotides read TGTGCCAGCAGCTTAGTTACAGGGAAGGCCGCAGATACGCAGTATTTT.

The CDR3 here is CASSPAPGAGVGANVLTF. Written as DNA, the CDR3 is TGTGCCAGCAGCCCAGCTCCGGGGGCTGGAGTCGGGGCCAACGTCCTGACTTTC. The genes are TRBV7-8 and TRBJ2-6; D possibly uses TRBD1 or TRBD2 (6 bases each). Germline CDR1 SGHVS, CDR2 FQNEAQ. Trimming removed 5 bases from V and 4 bases from J, with 21 bases in between. CDR3 size: 18 residues.

This rearrangement joins TRBV15 to TRBJ1-5; D is ambiguous. Per the germline V gene, CDR1 is LNHNV and CDR2 is YYDKDF (reference sequence). Trimming removed 5 bases at V and 4 bases at J, with 6 bases between. The CDR3 is 12 residues long. The CDR3 loop is CATSPGNQPQHF. CDR3 DNA sequence: TGTGCCACCAGCCCCGGGAATCAGCCCCAGCATTTT. The full variable domain, its missing parts supplied by reference TRBV15 and TRBJ1-5, is DAMVIQNPRYQVTQFGKPVTLSCSQTLNHNVMYWYQQKSSQAPKLLFHYYDKDFNNEADTPDNFQSRRPNTSFCFLDIRSPGLGDTAMYLCATSPGNQPQHFGDGTRLSIL.

This clone appeared once. The CDR3 DNA follows: TGTGCCAGCAGCCCCGTTGGGGGAACCCTTGAAGCTTTCTTT. This sequence encodes CASSPVGGTLEAFF. The V call is TRBV7-9, the J call TRBJ1-1, with D possibly TRBD1 on 5 matching bases. The V and J ends lost 5 bases and 7 bases respectively, with 17 bases between them. The length of the CDR3 is 14 residues. Germline loops: CDR1 SEHNR, CDR2 FQNEAQ (reference sequence).

The chain has TRBV28 and TRBJ2-5, with TRBD2 identical over 11 bases. Per the germline V gene, CDR1 is MDHEN and CDR2 is SYDVKM. This CDR3 has 14 amino acids. After removal of 5 bases from V and 3 bases from J, the junction contained 2 bases not matched to a gene. The CDR3 coding sequence is TGTGCCAGCAGTCCTAGCGGGGGGAAAGAGACCCAGTACTTC. Translated: CASSPSGGKETQYF.

The chain combines TRBV6-1 with TRBJ1-4, with 8 bases that match TRBD1. The CDR3 consists of 16 residues. The trim removed 1 base at V and 5 bases at J, leaving 6 bases unmatched. Germline V gives CDR1 MNHNS, CDR2 SASEGT. The chain's CDR3 is CASSEVRGQGNEKLFF. CDR3 nucleotides: TGTGCCAGCAGTGAAGTCAGGGGGCAGGGGAATGAAAAACTGTTTTTT.

This chain links TRBV27 with TRBJ2-7, with TRBD1 identical over 9 bases. V dropped 5 bases and J dropped 7; count of bases not matched to a gene: 6. The germline V gene encodes CDR1 MNHEY and CDR2 SMNVEV (reference sequence). The CDR3 spans 13 residues. This chain's CDR3 is CASSPGTGNEQYF. The CDR3 coding sequence is TGTGCCAGCAGTCCCGGGACAGGGAATGAGCAGTACTTC.

The gene calls are TRBV28 and TRBJ1-1; 9 bases are shared with TRBD1. V lost 6 bases and J lost 4; bases outside the gene matches: 6. The CDR3 contains 14 residues. The V gene's germline CDR1 is MDHEN and CDR2 SYDVKM. This CDR3 reads CASREDRGGTEAFF. CDR3 nucleotides: TGTGCCAGCAGAGAGGACAGGGGTGGCACTGAAGCTTTCTTT.

V usage is TRBV9 and J usage is TRBJ2-3, with D hard to call. The CDR3 totals 15 residues. Germline-derived CDR1 and CDR2 are SGDLS and YYNGEE. The germline V and J ends were trimmed by 3 bases and 3 bases, with 14 bases remaining between them. This chain's CDR3 is CASSAQEFGTDTQYF. The CDR3 region has the DNA TGTGCCAGCAGCGCCCAGGAATTCGGGACAGATACGCAGTATTTT.

The chain employs TRBV3-1 (or the pseudogene TRBV3-2) and TRBJ1-2; the D is unclear. Trimming took off 8 bases at V and 4 bases at J, with 20 bases between the two ends. The CDR3 spans 15 residues. CDR1 and CDR2 from the germline V gene are LGHDT and YNNKEL (reference sequence). The CDR3 spells CASAQPSRVPYGYTF. CDR3 nucleotide sequence: TGTGCCAGCGCACAACCCTCAAGGGTTCCCTATGGCTACACCTTC.

This chain connects TRBV5-8 to TRBJ1-6; 10 bases align to TRBD1. Germline V gene data show CDR1 as SGHTS and CDR2 as YDEGEE. The CDR3 is 16 amino acids. J was trimmed by 10 bases and V by 5 bases; bases with no gene match: 12. The CDR3 sequence is CASSYRMGQGKSPLHF. CDR3 coding DNA: TGTGCCAGCAGTTACAGAATGGGACAGGGGAAGTCACCCCTCCACTTT. The full variable domain, with the rest looked up from reference TRBV5-8 and TRBJ1-6, is EAGVTQSPTHLIKTRGQQATLRCSPISGHTSVYWYQQALGLGLQFLLWYDEGEERNRGNFPPRFSGRQFPNYSSELNVNALELEDSALYLCASSYRMGQGKSPLHFGNGTRLTVT.

This rearrangement joins TRBV28 to TRBJ1-1, with 7 bases matching TRBD1. Germline CDR1 is MDHEN and CDR2 is SYDVKM. The V and J ends lost 4 bases and 7 bases, in that order; junction bases with no gene match: 15. The CDR3 consists of 16 residues. The CDR3 DNA reads TGTGCCAGCAGTTCTCCGGTGACAGGGTCCCTGGATGAAGCTTTCTTT. Protein: CASSSPVTGSLDEAFF. Supplemented by reference TRBV28 and TRBJ1-1, the full variable domain reads DVKVTQSSRYLVKRTGEKVFLECVQDMDHENMFWYRQDPGLGLRLIYFSYDVKMKEKGDIPEGYSVSREKKERFSLILESASTNQTSMYLCASSSPVTGSLDEAFFGQGTRLTVV.

V usage is TRBV7-9 and J usage is TRBJ1-3; D gene ambiguous. Trimming cost V 1 base and J 0 bases, with 19 bases left between them. Germline V gives CDR1 SEHNR, CDR2 FQNEAQ (reference sequence). This CDR3 has 19 residues. The CDR3 DNA reads TGTGCCAGCAGCTTAGGGCTGGAGGGCACAAAGGTCTCTGGAAACACCATATATTTT. Its translation: CASSLGLEGTKVSGNTIYF.

V gene TRBV5-5 combines with J gene TRBJ1-5; D possibly corresponds to TRBD1 (5 bases). The CDR3 loop spans 14 amino acids. CDR1 and CDR2 (germline): SGHKS, YYEKEE (reference sequence). V was cut by 4 bases and J by 6 bases, with 14 bases left in between. CDR3 loop: CASSPGREVQPQHF. As DNA, the CDR3 is TGTGCCAGCAGCCCCGGCAGGGAGGTTCAGCCCCAGCATTTT.

The V gene is TRBV4-3, the J gene TRBJ1-1, with unresolved D. The germline V and J ends were trimmed by 0 bases and 5 bases, with 7 bases remaining between them. The CDR3 loop spans 13 amino acids. CDR1 LGHNA and CDR2 YSLEER come from the germline V gene. CDR3 residues: CASSQDRQTEAFF. The DNA of the CDR3 is TGCGCCAGCAGCCAAGATCGGCAGACTGAAGCTTTCTTT.

The genes are TRBV9 and TRBJ1-5; D uncertain. Germline loops: CDR1 SGDLS, CDR2 YYNGEE. The CDR3 totals 14 residues. The V end was cut by 0 bases, the J end by 5 bases, with 9 bases between. Written as DNA, the CDR3 is TGTGCCAGCAGCGTAGGTGATAGAGATCAGCCCCAGCATTTT. The encoded protein is CASSVGDRDQPQHF. The full variable domain, in which reference TRBV9 and TRBJ1-5 provide the parts outside the CDR3, is DSGVTQTPKHLITATGQRVTLRCSPRSGDLSVYWYQQSLDQGLQFLIQYYNGEERAKGNILERFSAQQFPDLHSELNLSSLELGDSALYFCASSVGDRDQPQHFGDGTRLSIL.

J is TRBJ1-4 and V is TRBV9, with D possibly being TRBD1 (6 bases). In germline, CDR1 is SGDLS, CDR2 YYNGEE. The CDR3 runs 17 residues. V was cut by 4 bases and J by 5 bases, with 21 bases left in between. CDR3 loop: CASSQWGGQQLNEKLFF. CDR3 DNA: TGTGCCAGCAGCCAGTGGGGGGGACAACAACTAAATGAAAAACTGTTTTTT.

The chain couples TRBV7-3 to TRBJ2-7; 9 bases align to TRBD1. Losses at the gene ends were 3 bases for V and 2 bases for J; bases not matched to a gene: 2. This CDR3 is 14 amino acids long. The V gene's germline CDR1 is SGHTA and CDR2 FQGTGA. For the CDR3, the DNA is TGTGCCAGCAGCTTCGACAGGGGGGCCTACGAGCAGTACTTC. Protein product: CASSFDRGAYEQYF.